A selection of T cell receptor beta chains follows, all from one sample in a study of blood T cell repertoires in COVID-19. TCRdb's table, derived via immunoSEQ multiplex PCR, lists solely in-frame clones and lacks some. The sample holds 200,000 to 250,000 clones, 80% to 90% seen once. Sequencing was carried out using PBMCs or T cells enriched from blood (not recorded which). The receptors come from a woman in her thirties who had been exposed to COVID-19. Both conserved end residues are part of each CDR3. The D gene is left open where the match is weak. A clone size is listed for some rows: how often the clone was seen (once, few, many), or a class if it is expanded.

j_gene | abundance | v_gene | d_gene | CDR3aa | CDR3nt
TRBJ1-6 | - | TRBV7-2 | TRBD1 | CASSLKGTGGSPLHF | TGTGCCAGCAGCTTAAAAGGGACAGGGGGTTCACCCCTCCACTTT
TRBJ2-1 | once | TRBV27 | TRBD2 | CASSKGLAGNEQFF | TGTGCCAGCAGTAAGGGACTAGCGGGCAATGAGCAGTTCTTC
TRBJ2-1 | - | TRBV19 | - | CASTSAAAYNEQFF | TGTGCCAGTACTTCTGCGGCAGCCTACAATGAGCAGTTCTTC
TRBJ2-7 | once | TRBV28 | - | CASSLSGGLPLDEQYF | TGTGCCAGCAGTTTATCCGGGGGACTTCCCTTAGACGAGCAGTACTTC
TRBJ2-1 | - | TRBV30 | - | CAWSPTGWGSYNEQFF | TGTGCCTGGAGTCCCACAGGTTGGGGCTCCTACAATGAGCAGTTCTTC
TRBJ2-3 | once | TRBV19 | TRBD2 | CASSRGLAGARTDTQYF | TGTGCCAGTAGTAGGGGACTAGCGGGAGCACGCACAGATACGCAGTATTTT
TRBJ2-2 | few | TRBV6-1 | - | CASSDRNTGELFF | TGTGCCAGCAGTGACAGGAACACCGGGGAGCTGTTTTTT
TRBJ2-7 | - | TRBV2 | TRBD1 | CASRRDRGSYEQYF | TGTGCCAGCAGACGGGACAGGGGCTCCTACGAGCAGTACTTC
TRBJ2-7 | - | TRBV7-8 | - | CASSLGRTNYEQYF | TGTGCCAGCAGCTTAGGCCGGACTAACTACGAGCAGTACTTC
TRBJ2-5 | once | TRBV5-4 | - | CASSLGAPARETQYF | TGTGCCAGCAGCTTGGGGGCACCTGCCCGCGAGACCCAGTACTTC
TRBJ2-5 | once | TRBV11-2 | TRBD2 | CASSFFFRGLDIQETQYF | TGTGCCAGCAGCTTCTTTTTTAGGGGACTAGATATCCAAGAGACCCAGTACTTC
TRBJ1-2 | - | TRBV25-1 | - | CASSAGRINYTF | TGTGCCAGCAGCGCGGGACGGATTAATTACACCTTC
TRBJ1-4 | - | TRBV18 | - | CASSHDRNEKLFF | TGTGCCAGCTCCCATGACAGAAATGAAAAACTGTTTTTT
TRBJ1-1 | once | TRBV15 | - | CATSRYSQQPNTEAFF | TGTGCCACCAGCCGTTATTCTCAACAGCCGAACACTGAAGCTTTCTTT
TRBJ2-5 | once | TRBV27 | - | CASSSRGALTAETQYF | TGTGCCAGCAGTTCCCGCGGGGCCCTGACAGCAGAGACCCAGTACTTC
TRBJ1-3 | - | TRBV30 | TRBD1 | CAWSGDRSSLPSGNTIYF | TGTGCCTGGAGTGGGGACAGAAGTTCCTTGCCCTCTGGAAACACCATATATTTT
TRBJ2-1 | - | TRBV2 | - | CASSGRGSYNEQFF | TGTGCCAGCAGTGGGAGGGGCTCCTACAATGAGCAGTTCTTC
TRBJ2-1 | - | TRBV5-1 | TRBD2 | CASSLASGNYNEQFF | TGCGCCAGCAGCTTGGCTAGCGGCAACTACAATGAGCAGTTCTTC
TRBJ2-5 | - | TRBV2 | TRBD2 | CASSDFTGGRARETQYF | TGTGCCAGCAGTGATTTTACGGGCGGGAGGGCCAGAGAGACCCAGTACTTC
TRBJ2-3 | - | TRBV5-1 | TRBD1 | CASSLDRVSTDTQYF | TGCGCCAGCAGCTTAGACAGGGTTAGCACAGATACGCAGTATTTT
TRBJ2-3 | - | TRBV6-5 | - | CASSVGARGDTQYF | TGTGCCAGCAGCGTGGGGGCGCGAGGAGATACGCAGTATTTT
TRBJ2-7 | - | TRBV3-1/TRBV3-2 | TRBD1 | CASNSQGAYEQYF | TGTGCCAGCAATTCACAGGGGGCCTACGAGCAGTACTTC
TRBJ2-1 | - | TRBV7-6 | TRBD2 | CASSPLTSDNSNEQFF | TGTGCCAGCAGCCCACTGACTAGCGATAATTCCAATGAGCAGTTCTTC
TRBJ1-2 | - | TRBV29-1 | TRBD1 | CSVESNRGEGYTF | TGCAGCGTTGAAAGTAACAGGGGTGAAGGCTACACCTTC
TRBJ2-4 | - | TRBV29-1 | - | CSVTGLGAKNIQYF | TGCAGCGTCACAGGGTTAGGGGCCAAAAACATTCAGTACTTC
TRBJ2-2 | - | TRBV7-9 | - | CASSPEVGELFF | TGTGCCAGCAGCCCGGAGGTCGGGGAGCTGTTTTTT
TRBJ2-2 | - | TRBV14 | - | CASSQREVGELFF | TGTGCCAGCAGCCAACGTGAGGTCGGGGAGCTGTTTTTT
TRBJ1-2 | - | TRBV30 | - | CAWSVGQGYGYTF | TGTGCCTGGAGTGTAGGGCAGGGGTATGGCTACACCTTC
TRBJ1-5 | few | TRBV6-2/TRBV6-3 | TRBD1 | CASSNPTRGGRQPQHF | TGTGCCAGCAGTAATCCCACTAGAGGGGGCAGGCAGCCCCAGCATTTT
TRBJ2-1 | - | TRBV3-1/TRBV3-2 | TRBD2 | CASSQDPLAETYNEQFF | TGTGCCAGCAGCCAAGATCCCCTAGCGGAGACATACAATGAGCAGTTCTTC
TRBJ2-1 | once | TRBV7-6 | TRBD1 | CASSLGAQGAYDNEQFF | TGTGCCAGCAGCTTAGGGGCGCAGGGGGCTTACGACAATGAGCAGTTCTTC
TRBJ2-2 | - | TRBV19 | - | CASTHRTNTGELFF | TGTGCCAGTACTCACAGAACGAACACCGGGGAGCTGTTTTTT